The present entry profiles one T cell receptor beta chain with its context. The assay was immunoSEQ multiplex PCR, and TCRdb's table has in-frame clones only and misses some. The repertoire includes just over 2,000,000 clones, roughly 95% of them detected once, and approximately 1.2% sits in the top ten. The data are from a study of shared clonotypes between healthy human individuals. The length of the CDR3 is 14 residues. Germline V gene sequence: CDR1 SGHRS, CDR2 YFSETQ. V lost 1 base and J lost 2, with 7 bases in between. Terminally differentiated effector memory CD45RA+ cells were left out of the naive CD8 fraction, which was CD45RO-negative and positively selected for CCR7.

The chain uses TRBV5-1 and TRBJ1-3; D is ambiguous. The material sequenced was naive CD8+ T cells sorted from blood. The sequence came from a man aged 18-30 years in good health. CDR3 amino acids: CASSLSIPGNTIYF. The CDR3, as DNA: TGCGCCAGCAGCTTGAGTATACCTGGAAACACCATATATTTT.